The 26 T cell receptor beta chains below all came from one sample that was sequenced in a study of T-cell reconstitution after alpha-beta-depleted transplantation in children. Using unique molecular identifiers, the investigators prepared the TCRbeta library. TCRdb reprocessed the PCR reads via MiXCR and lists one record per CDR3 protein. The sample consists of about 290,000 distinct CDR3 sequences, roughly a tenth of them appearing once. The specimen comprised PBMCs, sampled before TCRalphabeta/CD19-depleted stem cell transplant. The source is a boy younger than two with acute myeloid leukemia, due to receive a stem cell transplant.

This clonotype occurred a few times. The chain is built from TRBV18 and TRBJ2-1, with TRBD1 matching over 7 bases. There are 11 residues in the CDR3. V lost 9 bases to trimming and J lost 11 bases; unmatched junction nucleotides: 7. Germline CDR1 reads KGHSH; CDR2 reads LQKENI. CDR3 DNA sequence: TGTGCCAGTTCCGGGACAGAAAAGCAGTTCTTC. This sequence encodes CASSGTEKQFF.

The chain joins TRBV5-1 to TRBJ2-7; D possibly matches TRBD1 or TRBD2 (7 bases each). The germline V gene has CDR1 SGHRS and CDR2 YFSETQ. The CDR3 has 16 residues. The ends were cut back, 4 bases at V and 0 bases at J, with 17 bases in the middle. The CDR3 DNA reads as TGCGCCAGCAGCCCAGGGGGGGGGGCTATCTCCTACGAGCAGTACTTC. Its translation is CASSPGGGAISYEQYF.

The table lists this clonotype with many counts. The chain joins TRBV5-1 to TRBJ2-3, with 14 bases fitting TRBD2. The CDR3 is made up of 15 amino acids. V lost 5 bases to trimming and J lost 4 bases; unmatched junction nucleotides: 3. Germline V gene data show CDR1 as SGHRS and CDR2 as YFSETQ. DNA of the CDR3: TGCGCCAGCAGGACTAGCGGGGGGGCCGCAGATACGCAGTATTTT. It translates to CASRTSGGAADTQYF.

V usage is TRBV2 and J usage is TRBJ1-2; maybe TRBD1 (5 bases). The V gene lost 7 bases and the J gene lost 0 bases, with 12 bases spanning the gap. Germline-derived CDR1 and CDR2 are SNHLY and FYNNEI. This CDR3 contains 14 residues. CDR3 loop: CASTRARANYGYTF. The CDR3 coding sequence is TGTGCCAGCACCCGGGCCAGGGCTAACTATGGCTACACCTTC.

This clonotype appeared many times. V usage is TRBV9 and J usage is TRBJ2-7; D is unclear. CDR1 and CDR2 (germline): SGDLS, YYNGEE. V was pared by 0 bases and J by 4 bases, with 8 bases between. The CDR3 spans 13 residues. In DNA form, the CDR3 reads TGTGCCAGCAGCGTAGGTGACGGTTACGAGCAGTACTTC. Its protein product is CASSVGDGYEQYF.

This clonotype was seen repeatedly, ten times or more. The CDR3 DNA sequence: TGCAGTGCTACCGTAGCTGGTTCCTACAATGAGCAGTTCTTC. The encoded protein is CSATVAGSYNEQFF. This rearrangement joins TRBV20-1 to TRBJ2-1; no definite D call. CDR3 size: 14 residues. With 4 bases removed from V and 1 base from J, the gap between germline ends came to 11 bases. CDR1 and CDR2 from the germline V gene are DFQATT and SNEGSKA (reference sequence).

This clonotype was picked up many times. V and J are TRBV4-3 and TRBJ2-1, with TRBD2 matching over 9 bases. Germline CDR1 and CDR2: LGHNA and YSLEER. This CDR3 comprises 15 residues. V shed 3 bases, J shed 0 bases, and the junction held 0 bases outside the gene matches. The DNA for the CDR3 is TGCGCCAGCAGCCAGACTAGCGGCTCCTACAATGAGCAGTTCTTC. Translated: CASSQTSGSYNEQFF.

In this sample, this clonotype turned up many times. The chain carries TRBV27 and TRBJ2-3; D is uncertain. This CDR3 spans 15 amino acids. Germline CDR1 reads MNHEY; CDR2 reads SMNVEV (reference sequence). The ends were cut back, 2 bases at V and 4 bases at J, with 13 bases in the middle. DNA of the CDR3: TGTGCCAGCAGTTTAACCGGAGTAGAGCCAGATACGCAGTATTTT. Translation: CASSLTGVEPDTQYF.

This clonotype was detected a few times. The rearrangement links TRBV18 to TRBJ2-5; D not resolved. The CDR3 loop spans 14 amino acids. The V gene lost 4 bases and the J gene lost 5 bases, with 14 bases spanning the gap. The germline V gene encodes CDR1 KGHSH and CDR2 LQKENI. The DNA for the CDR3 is TGTGCCAGCTCACTCATTGACGGTTTGGAGACCCAGTACTTC. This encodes CASSLIDGLETQYF.

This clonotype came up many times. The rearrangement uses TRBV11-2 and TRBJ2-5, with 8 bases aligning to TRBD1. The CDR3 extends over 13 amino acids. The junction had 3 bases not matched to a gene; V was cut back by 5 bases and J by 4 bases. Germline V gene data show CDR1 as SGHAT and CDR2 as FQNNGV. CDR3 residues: CASSPGQAETQYF. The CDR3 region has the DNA TGTGCCAGCAGCCCGGGACAGGCAGAGACCCAGTACTTC.

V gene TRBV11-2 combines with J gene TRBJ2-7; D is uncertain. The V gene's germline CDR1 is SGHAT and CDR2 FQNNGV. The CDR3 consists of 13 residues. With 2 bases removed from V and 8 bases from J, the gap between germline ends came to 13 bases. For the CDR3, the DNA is TGTGCCAGCAGCTTATGGGCAGACCCCCAGCAGTACTTC. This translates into CASSLWADPQQYF. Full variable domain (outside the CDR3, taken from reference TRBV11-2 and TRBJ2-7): EAGVAQSPRYKIIEKRQSVAFWCNPISGHATLYWYQQILGQGPKLLIQFQNNGVVDDSQLPKDRFSAERLKGVDSTLKIQPAKLEDSAVYLCASSLWADPQQYFGPGTRLTVT.

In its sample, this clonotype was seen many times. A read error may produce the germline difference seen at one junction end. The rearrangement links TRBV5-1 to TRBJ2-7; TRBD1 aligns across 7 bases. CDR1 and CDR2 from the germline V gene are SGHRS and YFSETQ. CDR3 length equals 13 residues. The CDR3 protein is CASSLDRRSEQYF. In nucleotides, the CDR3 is TGCGCCAGCAGTTTGGACAGGAGAAGCGAGCAGTACTTC.

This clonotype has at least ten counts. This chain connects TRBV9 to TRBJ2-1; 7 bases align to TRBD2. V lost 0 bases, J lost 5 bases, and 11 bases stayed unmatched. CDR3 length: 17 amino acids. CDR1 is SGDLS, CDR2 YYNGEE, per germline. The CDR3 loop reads CASSVGLSAGVNNEQFF. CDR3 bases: TGTGCCAGCAGCGTAGGCCTCTCGGCGGGAGTAAACAATGAGCAGTTCTTC.

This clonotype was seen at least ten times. The CDR3 bases are TGTGCCAGCAGGGTCGCACGGAACACTGAAGCTTTCTTT. Residues: CASRVARNTEAFF. The V call is TRBV12-3 or TRBV12-4, the J call TRBJ1-1; D not certain. CDR3 length: 13 residues. The germline V and J ends were trimmed by 6 bases and 1 base, with 9 bases remaining between them.

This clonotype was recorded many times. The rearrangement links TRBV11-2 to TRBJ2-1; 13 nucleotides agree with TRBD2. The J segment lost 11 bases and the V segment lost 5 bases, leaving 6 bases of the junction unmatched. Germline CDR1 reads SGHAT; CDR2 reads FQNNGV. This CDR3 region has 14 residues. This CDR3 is CASSRTSGGQQQFF. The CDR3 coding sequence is TGTGCCAGCAGCAGGACTAGCGGGGGACAACAGCAGTTCTTC.

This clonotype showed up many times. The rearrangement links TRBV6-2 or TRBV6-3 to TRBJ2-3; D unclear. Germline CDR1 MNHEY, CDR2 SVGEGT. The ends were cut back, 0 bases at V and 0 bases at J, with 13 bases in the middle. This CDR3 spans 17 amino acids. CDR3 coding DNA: TGTGCCAGCAGTTACTCTTGGGCCGGGTATAGCACAGATACGCAGTATTTT. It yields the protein CASSYSWAGYSTDTQYF.

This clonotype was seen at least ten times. The CDR3 spells CASRQLGHGYTF. CDR3 DNA: TGTGCCAGCAGACAGCTAGGTCATGGCTACACCTTC. The chain couples TRBV12-3 or TRBV12-4 to TRBJ1-2; no reliable D call. The CDR3 runs 12 residues. V was pared by 6 bases and J by 6 bases, with 11 bases between.

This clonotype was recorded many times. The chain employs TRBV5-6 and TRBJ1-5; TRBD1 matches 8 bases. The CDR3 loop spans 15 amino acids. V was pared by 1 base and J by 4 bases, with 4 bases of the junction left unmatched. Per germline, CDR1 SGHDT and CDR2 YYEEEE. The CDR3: CASSLQGAVNQPQHF. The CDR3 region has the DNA TGTGCCAGCAGCTTGCAGGGGGCCGTAAATCAGCCCCAGCATTTT.

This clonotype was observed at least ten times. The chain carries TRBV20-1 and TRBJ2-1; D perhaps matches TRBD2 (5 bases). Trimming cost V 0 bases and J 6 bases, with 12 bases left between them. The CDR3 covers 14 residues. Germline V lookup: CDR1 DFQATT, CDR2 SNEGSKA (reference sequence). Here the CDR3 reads CSARDRGTVNEQFF. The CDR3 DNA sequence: TGCAGTGCTAGAGATCGGGGTACAGTCAATGAGCAGTTCTTC.

The CDR3 reads CASSLAEEGYEQFF. The CDR3 nucleotides are TGTGCCAGCAGTTTAGCGGAGGAGGGTTATGAGCAGTTCTTC. V is TRBV12-3 or TRBV12-4 and J is TRBJ2-1; the D gene is possibly TRBD2 (6 bases). The V gene lost 0 bases and the J gene lost 8 bases, with 11 bases spanning the gap. The CDR3 is made up of 14 amino acids.

The CDR3 sequence: CASSVGHRGEKLFF. The DNA of the CDR3 is TGCGCCAGCAGCGTGGGGCATCGGGGGGAAAAACTGTTTTTT. V and J are TRBV5-1 and TRBJ1-4, with a tentative D call TRBD1 (5 bases). V lost 4 bases, J lost 8 bases, and 15 bases lay in between. The CDR3 is 14 amino acids. Germline V lookup: CDR1 SGHRS, CDR2 YFSETQ.

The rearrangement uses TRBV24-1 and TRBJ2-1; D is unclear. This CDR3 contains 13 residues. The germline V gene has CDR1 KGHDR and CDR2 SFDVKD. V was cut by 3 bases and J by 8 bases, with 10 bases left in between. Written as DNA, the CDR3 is TGTGCCACCAGTGATCTTAGCTTCGATGAGCAGTTCTTC. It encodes CATSDLSFDEQFF.

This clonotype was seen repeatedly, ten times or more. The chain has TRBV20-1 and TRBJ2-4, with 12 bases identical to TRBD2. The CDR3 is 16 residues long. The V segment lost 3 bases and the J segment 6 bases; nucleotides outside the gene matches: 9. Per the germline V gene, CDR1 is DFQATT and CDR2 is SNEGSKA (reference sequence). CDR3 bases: TGCAGTGCTAGTCTGACTAGCGGGAGTTGGGGAAACATTCAGTACTTC. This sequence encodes CSASLTSGSWGNIQYF.

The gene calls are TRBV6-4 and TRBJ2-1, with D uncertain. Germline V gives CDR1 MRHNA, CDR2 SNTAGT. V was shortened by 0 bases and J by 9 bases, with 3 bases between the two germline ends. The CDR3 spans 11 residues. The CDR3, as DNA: TGTGCCAGCAGTGACTCGGGTGAGCAGTTCTTC. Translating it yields CASSDSGEQFF.

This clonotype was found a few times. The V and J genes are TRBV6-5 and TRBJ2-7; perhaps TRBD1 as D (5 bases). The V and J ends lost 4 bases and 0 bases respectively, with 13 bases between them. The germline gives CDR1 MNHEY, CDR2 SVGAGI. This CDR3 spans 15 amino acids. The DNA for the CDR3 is TGTGCCAGCAGTTCCAGACAGACCATCTCCTACGAGCAGTACTTC. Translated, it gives CASSSRQTISYEQYF.

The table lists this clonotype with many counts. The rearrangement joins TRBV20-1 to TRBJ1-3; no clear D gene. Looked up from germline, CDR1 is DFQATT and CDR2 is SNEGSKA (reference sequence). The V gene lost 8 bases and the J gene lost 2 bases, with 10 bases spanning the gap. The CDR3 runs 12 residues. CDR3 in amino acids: CSMTAAGNTIYF. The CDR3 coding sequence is TGCAGTATGACTGCCGCTGGAAACACCATATATTTT.